Presented here are 9 T cell receptor beta chains from one specimen sequenced in a study of blood T cell repertoires in COVID-19 (dated by TCRdb to 2018 to 2020). To prepare the library, the immunoSEQ multiplex PCR assay was applied. TCRdb mirrors the immuneACCESS table, restricted to in-frame sequences. Some clones are absent from its copies; in checked studies, under half trace to an unresolved V gene, and the reason for the others is unknown. The sample table records 130,000 to 150,000 clones; about 90% of these occur just once. The top ten clonotypes cover under 4.5% of the sample. The specimen was PBMCs or T cells enriched from blood (not recorded which). All receptors come from a woman between 35 and 50 years old who had been exposed to COVID-19.

This clone was recorded once. The genes are TRBV3-1 (or the pseudogene TRBV3-2) and TRBJ1-1; D ambiguous. CDR1 and CDR2 (germline): LGHDT, YNNKEL (reference sequence). Trimming shortened V by 2 bases and J by 0 bases, and 7 bases separated the two germline ends. The CDR3 covers 14 residues. CDR3 nucleotide sequence: TGTGCCAGCAGCCAAAACGGGGTGAACACTGAAGCTTTCTTT. Translation gives CASSQNGVNTEAFF.

V and J are TRBV5-1 and TRBJ2-7, with 7 nucleotides matching TRBD2. This CDR3 has 14 residues. CDR1 is SGHRS and CDR2 is YFSETQ in the germline V gene. The trim removed 6 bases at V and 2 bases at J, leaving 8 bases unmatched. Written as DNA, the CDR3 is TGCGCCAGCATGTCCGGGGGGTATACCTACGAGCAGTACTTC. This sequence encodes CASMSGGYTYEQYF.

The V call is TRBV6-1, the J call TRBJ2-1; 8 positions match TRBD2. The CDR3 runs to 15 residues. The J segment lost 3 bases and the V segment lost 3 bases, leaving 4 bases of the junction unmatched. Germline V gene data show CDR1 as MNHNS and CDR2 as SASEGT. The CDR3 nucleotides read TGTGCCAGCAGTGAGAGCGGGAGAAACTACAATGAGCAGTTCTTC. It specifies CASSESGRNYNEQFF.

V and J are TRBV7-6 and TRBJ2-3, with 8 bases identical to TRBD2. Germline lookup yields CDR1 SGHVS and CDR2 FNYEAQ. The CDR3 runs to 15 residues. V gave up 0 bases and J gave up 5 bases; unmatched junction bases: 4. CDR3 DNA sequence: TGTGCCAGCAGCTTAGCTAGCGGGGTGAGAGATACGCAGTATTTT. It translates to CASSLASGVRDTQYF.

The gene calls are TRBV4-3 and TRBJ2-5, with D uncertain. This CDR3 has 13 residues. Trimming pared 0 bases from V and 5 bases from J, leaving 7 bases between. Germline assignment: CDR1 LGHNA and CDR2 YSLEER. The CDR3 spells CASSQEGLETQYF. As DNA, the CDR3 is TGCGCCAGCAGCCAAGAGGGCCTCGAGACCCAGTACTTC.

CDR3 nucleotides: TGTGCCAGCAGTTATGACAGGGTGGTCACTGAAGCTTTCTTT. It encodes CASSYDRVVTEAFF. This chain uses TRBV6-5 with TRBJ1-1, with 7 bases matching TRBD1. The CDR3 runs 14 residues. Losses at the gene ends were 3 bases for V and 4 bases for J; bases not matched to a gene: 5. The V gene's germline CDR1 is MNHEY and CDR2 SVGAGI.

The chain recombines TRBV28 with TRBJ2-7; 9 bases fit TRBD1. This CDR3 region has 15 residues. The V segment lost 5 bases and the J segment 1 base; nucleotides outside the gene matches: 6. Germline V lookup: CDR1 MDHEN, CDR2 SYDVKM. DNA for the CDR3: TGTGCCAGCAGTCCCTCGACAGGGGGTTCCTACGAGCAGTACTTC. This encodes CASSPSTGGSYEQYF.

In nucleotides, the CDR3 is TGTGCCAGCAGCGTAGAAAGCGGAGGGGCTGGCTACACCTTC. Translated, it gives CASSVESGGAGYTF. The chain couples TRBV9 to TRBJ1-2, with a possible D match to TRBD1 (5 bases). This CDR3 has 14 amino acids. CDR1 is SGDLS and CDR2 is YYNGEE in the germline V gene. The V gene lost 0 bases and the J gene lost 7 bases, with 13 bases spanning the gap.

This chain links TRBV25-1 with TRBJ1-6, with TRBD1 as a possible D gene (6 bases). V was cut by 7 bases and J by 1 base, with 14 bases left in between. Germline V gives CDR1 MGHDK, CDR2 SYGVNS. The CDR3 loop spans 16 amino acids. The CDR3 protein is CASNENQGSYNSPLHF. Here the CDR3 DNA reads TGTGCCAGCAACGAAAACCAGGGGTCCTATAATTCACCCCTCCACTTT.